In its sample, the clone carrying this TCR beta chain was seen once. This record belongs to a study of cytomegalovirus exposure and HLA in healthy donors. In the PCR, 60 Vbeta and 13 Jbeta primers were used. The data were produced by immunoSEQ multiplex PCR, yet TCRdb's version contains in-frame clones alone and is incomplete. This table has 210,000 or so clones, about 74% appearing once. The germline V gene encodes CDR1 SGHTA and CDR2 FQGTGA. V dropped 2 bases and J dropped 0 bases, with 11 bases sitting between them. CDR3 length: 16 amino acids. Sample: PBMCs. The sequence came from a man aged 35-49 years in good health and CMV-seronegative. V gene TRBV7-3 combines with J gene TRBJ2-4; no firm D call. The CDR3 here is CASSLGHSIAKNIQYF. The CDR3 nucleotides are TGTGCCAGCAGCTTAGGGCACTCGATAGCCAAAAACATTCAGTACTTC.